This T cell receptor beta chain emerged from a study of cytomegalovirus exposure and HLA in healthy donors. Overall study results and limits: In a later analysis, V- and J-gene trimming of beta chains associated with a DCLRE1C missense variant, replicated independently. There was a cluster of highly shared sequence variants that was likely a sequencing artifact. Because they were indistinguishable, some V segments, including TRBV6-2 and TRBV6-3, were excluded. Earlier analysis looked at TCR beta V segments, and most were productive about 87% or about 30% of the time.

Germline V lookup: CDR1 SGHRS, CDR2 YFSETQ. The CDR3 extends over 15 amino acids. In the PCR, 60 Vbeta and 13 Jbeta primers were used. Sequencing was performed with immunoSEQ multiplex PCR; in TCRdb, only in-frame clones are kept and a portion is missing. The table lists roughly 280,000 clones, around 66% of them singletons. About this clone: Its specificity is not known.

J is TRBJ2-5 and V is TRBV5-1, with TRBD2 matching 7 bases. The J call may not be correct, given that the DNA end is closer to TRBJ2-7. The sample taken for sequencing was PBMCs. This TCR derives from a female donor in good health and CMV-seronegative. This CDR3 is CASSPISGRAHEQYF. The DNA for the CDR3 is TGCGCCAGCAGCCCCATTAGTGGGAGGGCACACGAGCAGTACTTC.